This TCR beta chain is drawn from a study of post-analysis software for immune sequencing data (dated by TCRdb to between 2014 and 2016). With regard to the full study: Relapsing-remitting, secondary progressive and progressive-relapsing multiple sclerosis were recorded as disease courses, and subtype annotation was lacking for some patients. The patient repertoires were set against about eleven previously published healthy control repertoires from donors whose ages ranged from roughly 6 to 27 years. A subset of samples was prepared in parallel using single-end sample barcoding, then pooled and co-amplified after Illumina adapter ligation. Results the study describes overall, beyond this receptor: When samples were clustered directly using the F measure, samples prepared in the same batch co-clustered strongly, which prompted a batch-effect correction. The multiple sclerosis patient group was slightly younger than the control group. Multiple sclerosis patients had significantly lower normalized Chao1 diversity than controls, a result that suggests substantial peripheral T-cell clonal expansion.

Note on this clonotype: This clone's antigen is unknown. No base quality information exists; no much larger clone differs at one position.

The library was generated by PCR. Instrument on record: Illumina HiSeq 2500. Unique molecular identifiers were incorporated into TCR beta cDNA libraries to reduce PCR and sequencing biases. Every 1 to 10 million input T cells yielded about 500,000 cDNA molecules, meaning each molecule approximated one T cell. The patient libraries were prepared and sequenced with the same protocol used for the earlier healthy control dataset. Samples belonging to the same batch were prepared together, multiplexed and sequenced on a shared HiSeq lane. Regarding the original processing steps: MIGEC was used to process the raw barcoded reads, and molecular identifier groups with only a single read were discarded before consensus assembly and CDR3 extraction. Clonotype tables were post-analysed with VDJtools, normalizing diversity by down-sampling all datasets to the smallest sample size. In repertoire overlap clustering, CDR3 amino acid sequences, but not nucleotide sequences, were matched to correct batch-related cross-sample contamination. TCRdb took the public reads, trimmed them with fastp at Q25, ran MiXCR for clone calling and kept in-frame beta chains. Rows with one shared CDR3 protein collapse into an entry with the most common genes and DNA. It is TCRdb's table, rather than the study itself, that gives the V and J calls and clone size. This sample holds about 800,000 distinct CDR3 sequences; 25% to 30% were observed only once. The top ten clonotypes cover 0.5% to 0.6% of the sample.

To demonstrate the VDJtools post-analysis software, TCR beta repertoires were profiled from the peripheral blood of some 12 young patients with multiple sclerosis. The multiple sclerosis patients were children and adolescents between roughly 6 and 16 years of age. The sequenced material came from blood. This TCR was recovered from a girl under 18 with multiple sclerosis.

For the CDR3, the sequence is CASRPWTGGNPTNEKLFF. The sequenced DNA is TGTGCCAGCAGACCCTGGACAGGAGGGAACCCAACTAATGAAAAACTGTTTTTT. The V and J genes are TRBV7-9 and TRBJ1-4, and TRBD1 matches 7 of the central bases. The junction shows trimming of 6 bases on V and 0 bases on J, and the gene matches do not reach 13 bases of it. Taken from cysteine to phenylalanine, the CDR3 has 18 residues. The entry retains the CDR3 DNA only, 54 bases that are in frame from base 1. CDR1 and CDR2 were assigned from the germline V gene (reference sequence) as SEHNR and FQNEAQ.